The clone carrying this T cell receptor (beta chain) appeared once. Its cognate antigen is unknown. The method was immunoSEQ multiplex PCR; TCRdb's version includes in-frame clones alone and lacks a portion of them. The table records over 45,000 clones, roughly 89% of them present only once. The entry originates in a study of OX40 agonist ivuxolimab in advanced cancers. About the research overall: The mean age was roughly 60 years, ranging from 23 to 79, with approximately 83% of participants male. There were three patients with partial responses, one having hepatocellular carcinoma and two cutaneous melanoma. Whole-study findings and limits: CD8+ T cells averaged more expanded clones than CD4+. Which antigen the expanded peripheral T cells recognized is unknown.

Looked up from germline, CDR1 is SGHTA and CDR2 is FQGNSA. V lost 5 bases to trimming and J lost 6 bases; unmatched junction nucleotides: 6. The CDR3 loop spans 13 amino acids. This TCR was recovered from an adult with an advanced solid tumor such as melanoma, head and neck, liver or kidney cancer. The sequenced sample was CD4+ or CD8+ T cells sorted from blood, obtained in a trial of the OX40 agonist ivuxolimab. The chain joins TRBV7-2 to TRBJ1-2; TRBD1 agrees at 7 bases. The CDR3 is CASSLGGGDGYTF. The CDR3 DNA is TGTGCCAGCAGCCTAGGGGGCGGCGATGGCTACACCTTC.